This TCR beta chain was documented in a study of blood T cell repertoires in COVID-19. Sequencing was performed with immunoSEQ multiplex PCR; in TCRdb, only in-frame clones are kept and a portion is missing. The data show some 240,000 clones, over 75% seen once. Trimming cost V 5 bases and J 4 bases, with 11 bases left between them. The CDR3 contains 14 residues. From germline, CDR1 is SGHTA and CDR2 FQGTGA. V gene TRBV7-3 combines with J gene TRBJ2-2; no clear D. The sequencing input was peripheral blood. The clonotype originates from a woman aged 70-85 years with COVID-19, enrolled during active disease. The CDR3 sequence: CASSPTGTTGELFF. The DNA of the CDR3 is TGTGCCAGCAGCCCCACGGGTACCACCGGGGAGCTGTTTTTT.